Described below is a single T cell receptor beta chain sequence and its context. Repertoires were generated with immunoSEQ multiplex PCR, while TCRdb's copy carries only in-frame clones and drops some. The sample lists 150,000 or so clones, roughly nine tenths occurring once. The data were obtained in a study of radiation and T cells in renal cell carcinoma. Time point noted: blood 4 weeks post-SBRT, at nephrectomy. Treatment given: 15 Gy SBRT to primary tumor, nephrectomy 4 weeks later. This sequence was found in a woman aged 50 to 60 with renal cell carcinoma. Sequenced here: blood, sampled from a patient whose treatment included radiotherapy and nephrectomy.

The DNA of the CDR3 is TGTGCCAGCAGCGTAGTAAGTAATGAGCAGTTCTTC. It specifies CASSVVSNEQFF. The chain joins TRBV9 to TRBJ2-1; D remains unclear. This CDR3 is built from 12 residues. The germline V gene has CDR1 SGDLS and CDR2 YYNGEE. V shed 0 bases and J shed 7 bases, with 5 bases lying between them.